This TCR beta chain originates from a study of T cell responses to AZD1222 COVID-19 vaccine (dated by TCRdb to the early 2020s). Context from the whole study: TCR sequencing covered 233 trial participants: about 210 given two doses of AZD1222 and approximately 25 given two doses of MenACWY control vaccine. Trial participants were enrolled into age subgroups of 18-55, 56-69 and 70-plus years, which contained about 150, 27 and 61 TCR-sequenced participants, respectively.

The CDR3 regions of human TCRbeta chains were analyzed by immunosequencing. The paper's data handling went like this. TCRs in the repertoires were compared against a reference library of SARS-CoV-2-specific TCRs that had been generated with the MIRA antigen-specificity platform. Breadth was defined as the fraction of unique TCRs that were SARS-CoV-2-associated. Depth was defined as the fraction of total T cells that were SARS-CoV-2-associated. Using the MIRA data, every spike-specific TCR was mapped to the spike region that the TCR reacted to and assigned to either a CD4 or a CD8 class. Log10-transformed breadth and depth values were compared by one-way ANOVA with Sidak's multiple comparisons tests. TCRdb re-hosts the immuneACCESS table, in-frame sequences only. Its copies lack some clones; in the studies checked, an unresolved V gene accounts for under half of them, and the cause for the rest is not known. For V, J and clone size, that table is used; D and trimming come from the DNA. The sample contains tens of thousands of clones, about four fifths of them found a single time. The ten largest clones represent roughly 13% of the sample.

CDR1 and CDR2 are read off the germline V gene (reference sequence) as LGHDT and YNNKEL. CDR3 length: 13 amino acids, cysteine to phenylalanine. The DNA shown is the 39-base CDR3, in frame from base 1. V is pared back by 4 bases and J by 3 bases, with 9 bases lying between the germline termini. In regard to this clone: Its antigen is not yet known. Qualities for individual bases were not recorded, and no much larger clone is one base off.

Read against the paper, the sample's time point label means: about 28 days (+/-7) after the second vaccine dose. Because spike-specific TCR depth and breadth did not differ between the two schedules, AZD1222 recipients who got a second dose at roughly 4 weeks were pooled with those who got a second dose at roughly 12 weeks. The vaccinee samples were drawn from two UK trials, COV001 and COV002, one of which was a single-blind randomized controlled phase 2/3 trial testing AZD1222 (ChAdOx1 nCoV-19) in healthy adults. For TCRbeta chain sequencing, PBMC samples from trial participants were taken at day 0 and at day 28 after the second dose. The full study reports these points: Epitopes outside the regions mutated in the B.1.351 and B.1.1.7 variants were reportedly recognized by nearly half of the unique spike-specific TCRs. Conclusions about previously exposed vaccinees were limited because only six AZD1222 recipients were SARS-CoV-2 seropositive at baseline. Because no day 14 peak-response samples were available, the repertoires could be characterized only after the peak T cell response. The whole spike protein was spanned by vaccine-associated CD4 TCRs, and dominant responses were seen in regions 160-218 and 743-854. Participants were mostly white British and included more females than males, and it was suggested by the authors that clonal diversity may have been underestimated. The 56-69-year group was small, and its depth increase did not reach significance, likely because of low power. After two AZD1222 doses, spike-specific TCR breadth and depth were significantly higher than at day 0 and than in MenACWY recipients.

In this chain, TRBV3-1 (or the pseudogene TRBV3-2) is recombined with TRBJ1-1, with the D segment identity uncertain. The starting material was peripheral blood, obtained 28 days after the second AZD1222 dose. This clonotype originated in an adult who received the AZD1222 COVID-19 vaccine. The CDR3 reads CASSPRVDTEAFF. The bases read TGTGCCAGCAGCCCGCGAGTAGACACTGAAGCTTTCTTT.